This T cell receptor (beta chain) originates from a study of cytotoxic CD8 clonotypes in ibrutinib-treated CLL. Clones were read by immunoSEQ multiplex PCR, and TCRdb kept only the in-frame ones, dropping some. The sample consists of about 70,000 clones, approximately 90% of them appearing once. The germline V gene has CDR1 SGHKS and CDR2 YYEKEE (reference sequence). V dropped 0 bases and J dropped 2 bases, with 9 bases sitting between them. The CDR3 consists of 14 residues. The chain uses TRBV5-5 and TRBJ2-7; the D is unclear. The source was PBMCs, collected after 12 months of ibrutinib treatment. The clonotype comes from a human donor with chronic lymphocytic leukemia. The CDR3 is CASSLALAAYEQYF. The DNA of the CDR3 is TGTGCCAGCAGCTTGGCTTTGGCAGCCTACGAGCAGTACTTC.